Presented here are 4 T cell receptor beta chains from one specimen sequenced in a study of vaccination and CD4 T cells after COVID-19. Sequencing of DNA taken from cultured CD4+ T cells relied on the Oncomine TCR Beta short-read assay. Via MiXCR, TCRdb re-called the PCR reads, giving one row per CDR3 protein. The sample holds about 25,000 distinct CDR3 sequences, about 64% seen once. The antigens for these receptors are not known. Treatment meaning: approximately nine-day PBMC culture with coronavirus spike peptide pools or control peptides (ViraFEST assay). Sample: CD4+ T cells from blood, cultured in vitro, taken after SARS-CoV-2 vaccination. These receptors all come from a human donor who received a COVID-19 vaccine.

This clonotype was counted between two and nine times. The rearrangement uses TRBV7-9 and TRBJ1-1, with no clear D. V lost 1 base and J lost 5, with 8 bases in between. The CDR3 has 13 residues. Germline V gene lookup returns CDR1 SEHNR and CDR2 FQNEAQ (reference sequence). CDR3 DNA: TGTGCCAGCAGCTTAGAGGGCGGTACTGAAGCTTTCTTT. This encodes CASSLEGGTEAFF.

J is TRBJ1-1 and V is TRBV24-1; 7 bases agree with TRBD1. Trimming at V came to 7 bases and at J to 4 bases, leaving 8 bases not matched to a gene. This CDR3 region has 14 residues. The V gene's germline CDR1 is KGHDR and CDR2 SFDVKD. CDR3 bases: TGTGCCACCAGATCTGACAGGGACAGCACTGAAGCTTTCTTT. Its translation is CATRSDRDSTEAFF.

This clonotype turned up a few times. This chain uses TRBV15 with TRBJ1-2; D is possibly TRBD1 (6 bases). CDR1 LNHNV and CDR2 YYDKDF come from the germline V gene (reference sequence). V was clipped by 0 bases and J by 4 bases, with 9 bases between them. The CDR3 runs to 14 residues. The CDR3 coding sequence is TGTGCCACCAGCAGAGATCAGGGGACCTATGGCTACACCTTC. This codes for CATSRDQGTYGYTF.

The V gene is TRBV20-1, the J gene TRBJ2-7; 9 bases map to TRBD2. The CDR3 sequence is 16 residues long. J was trimmed by 1 base and V by 0 bases; bases with no gene match: 7. CDR1 and CDR2 (germline): DFQATT, SNEGSKA (reference sequence). The CDR3 here is CSARDLRGGPSYEQYF. The CDR3 nucleotides read TGCAGTGCTAGAGATCTGCGGGGGGGCCCTTCCTACGAGCAGTACTTC.